This T cell receptor (beta chain) originates from a study of blood T cell repertoires in COVID-19 (dated by TCRdb to the early 2020s). With respect to the entire study: Collaborator samples came from the United States, Italy and Spain and covered acute and convalescent phases of COVID-19. The dataset comprised deeply sampled blood TCRbeta repertoires from subjects exposed to, actively infected with, or recovered from COVID-19. The repertoires were released in a freely available public database intended as a resource for research on the immune response to SARS-CoV-2. The samples were drawn from two sources: the first 160 participants of the ongoing ImmuneRACE study, and over 950 subjects contributed by 6 global collaborators. Sample metadata almost always included a de-identified subject ID, COVID-19 status, age in years and sex. HLA class I and class II types, where available, came from metadata supplied by the sample provider rather than from assay-based typing. The material from the prospective study consisted of cDNA or gDNA derived from T cells, B-cell-depleted T cells, or PBMCs.

In the case of this clone: Its antigen remains unidentified. No base qualities exist here, and no much larger clone lies one base off it.

General findings and caveats noted by the study authors: The quantity of clinical and demographic metadata differed by source and by participant and was supplied without curation.

Each collaborating institution followed its own protocols to collect whole blood in K2EDTA tubes. Collaborator samples were shipped for TCRbeta analysis as frozen whole blood, isolated PBMCs, or DNA extracted from either sample type. The immunoSEQ Assay, a bias-controlled multiplex PCR, was used to amplify TCRbeta CDR3 regions from genomic DNA. Under the source paper's analysis protocol: The number of nucleated cells in each sample was estimated from the amplification of reference gene primers within the assay. To quantify the absolute abundance of each unique TCRbeta CDR3 rearrangement, sequence reads were collapsed and filtered. Productive Simpson clonality was computed per sample as the square root of Simpson's diversity index over productive rearrangements. TCRdb provides this immuneACCESS table in a form limited to in-frame rearrangements. Some clones are lacking; in checked studies, under half of them reflect an unresolved V gene, and why the rest are absent is not known. The DNA gave D and trimming, while V, J and clone size come from that table. The sample table shows over 200,000 clones, and 80% are seen once. Approximately 5% of the sample is held by the ten biggest clonotypes.

The germline V gene encodes CDR1 LGHNA and CDR2 YSLEER. Its CDR3 holds 17 amino acids, cysteine through phenylalanine. The only DNA kept is the CDR3, 51 bases in frame from the first base. The junction shows trimming of 2 bases on V and 2 bases on J, and the gene matches do not reach 8 bases of it. Sequenced input: peripheral blood. This sequence uses TRBV4-3 and TRBJ2-3, with 9 bases in between that match TRBD2. This receptor was identified in a human donor in a cohort sampled during active COVID-19. The CDR3 protein is CASSQTSSGTVTDTQYF. The DNA reads TGCGCCAGCAGCCAAACCTCTAGCGGGACCGTCACAGATACGCAGTATTTT.